The subject of this entry is one T cell receptor beta chain. The germline CDR1 and CDR2 sequences are DFQATT and SNEGSKA (reference sequence). Trimming took 3 bases from V and 0 from J; bases not matched to a gene: 8. The CDR3 loop spans 18 amino acids. Original processing notes: By means of reference gene primer amplification, nucleated cell counts were estimated. Only in-frame clones appear in the TCRdb table, and some are missing; sequencing was by immunoSEQ multiplex PCR. The DNA gave D and trimming, while V, J and clone size come from that table. The sample shows over 35,000 clones, roughly 83% of them seen only once. This sample was included in a study of blood T cell repertoires in COVID-19. Study-wide background: Sources were T cells, B-cell-depleted T cells, or PBMCs; the material itself was cDNA or gDNA.

The receptor's source is a human donor with acute or convalescent COVID-19. The donor label of this sample is uncertain. The rearrangement uses TRBV20-1 and TRBJ2-2, with 12 bases aligning to TRBD1. The specimen sequenced was peripheral blood. CDR3 sequence reads: CSASGDRGLVANTGELFF. The CDR3 coding sequence is TGCAGTGCTAGTGGGGACAGGGGGCTGGTCGCGAACACCGGGGAGCTGTTTTTT.